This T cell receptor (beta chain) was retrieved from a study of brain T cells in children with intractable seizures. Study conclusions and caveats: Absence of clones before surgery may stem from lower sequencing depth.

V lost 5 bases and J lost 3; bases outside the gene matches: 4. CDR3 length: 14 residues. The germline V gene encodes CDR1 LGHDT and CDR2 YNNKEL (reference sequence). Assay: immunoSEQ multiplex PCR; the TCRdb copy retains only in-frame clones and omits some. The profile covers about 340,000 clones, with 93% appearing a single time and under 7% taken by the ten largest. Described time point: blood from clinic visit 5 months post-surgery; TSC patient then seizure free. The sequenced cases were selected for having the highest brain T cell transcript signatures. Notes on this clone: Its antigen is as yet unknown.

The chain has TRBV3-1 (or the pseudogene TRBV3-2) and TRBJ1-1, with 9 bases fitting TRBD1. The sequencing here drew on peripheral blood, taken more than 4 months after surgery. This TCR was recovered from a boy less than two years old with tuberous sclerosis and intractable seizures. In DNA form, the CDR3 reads TGTGCCAGCAGCACTCGGACAGGGGACACTGAAGCTTTCTTT. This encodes CASSTRTGDTEAFF.